This T cell receptor beta chain was sequenced in a study of CD8 T cells in ankylosing spondylitis. Making the TCR beta libraries involved quantitative 5'-RACE with molecular barcodes. TCRdb re-called the 5' RACE reads through MiXCR, storing one row per CDR3 protein. The table lists 350,000 to 550,000 distinct CDR3 sequences, 25% to 30% of them singletons. Study-level findings and limits: Some of the motif variants had earlier been found in reactive arthritis patients' fluid and blood. Characteristic of ankylosing spondylitis blood, it appeared, was a TCR beta motif comprising about 8 highly homologous variants.

CDR3 length: 13 residues. Trimming took 4 bases from V and 4 from J, leaving 9 bases between them. The V gene's germline CDR1 is SGHRS and CDR2 YFSETQ. This clonotype turned up a few times. The antigen is not known. The V and J genes are TRBV5-1 and TRBJ1-5; the D is unclear. The TCR comes from a male donor with ankylosing spondylitis. Sequencing was carried out using blood, either unsorted or a sorted T cell fraction (not recorded which). This CDR3 reads CASSSQPNQPQHF. As DNA, the CDR3 is TGCGCCAGCAGCAGTCAACCTAATCAGCCCCAGCATTTT.